This record concerns one TCR beta chain sequence. The CDR3 runs to 13 residues. The V gene lost 0 bases and the J gene lost 3 bases, with 5 bases spanning the gap. Germline V gives CDR1 SGHDN, CDR2 FVKESK. The entry originates in a study of blood T cell repertoires in COVID-19. TCRdb's table, derived via immunoSEQ multiplex PCR, lists solely in-frame clones and lacks some. The sample lists a few hundred thousand clones, roughly 89% occurring once. The chain carries TRBV14 and TRBJ2-5, with unresolved D. This TCR was sampled from a woman in her 30s who had recovered from COVID-19. What was sequenced was PBMCs or T cells enriched from blood (not recorded which). DNA of the CDR3: TGTGCCAGCAGCCAAGATTTAGAAGAGACCCAGTACTTC. It yields the protein CASSQDLEETQYF.